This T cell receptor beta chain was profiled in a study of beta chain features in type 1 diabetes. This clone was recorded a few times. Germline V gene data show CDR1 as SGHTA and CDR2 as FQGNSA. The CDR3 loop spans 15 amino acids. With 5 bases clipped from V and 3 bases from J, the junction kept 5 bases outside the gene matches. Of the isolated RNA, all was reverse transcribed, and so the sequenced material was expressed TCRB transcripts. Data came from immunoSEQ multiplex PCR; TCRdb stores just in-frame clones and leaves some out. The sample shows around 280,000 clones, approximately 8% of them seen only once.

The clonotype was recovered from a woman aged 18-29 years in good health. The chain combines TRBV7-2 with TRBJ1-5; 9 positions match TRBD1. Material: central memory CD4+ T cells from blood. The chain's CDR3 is CASSPGTGNNQPQHF. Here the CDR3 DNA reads TGTGCCAGCAGCCCAGGGACAGGGAACAATCAGCCCCAGCATTTT.